Shown below are 18 T cell receptor beta chains from a single sample sequenced in a study of human T cells and chemical hapten exposure. The authors' total RNA extraction used unfractionated whole blood. TCRdb called the 5' RACE reads again in MiXCR, with one record for every CDR3 protein. Among over 95,000 distinct CDR3 sequences, around 20% were seen once, and the ten largest hold around 2.8%. The source is a human donor in good health.

This clonotype occurred a few times. The CDR3 spells CSASAPTGQYKYEQYF. In DNA, the CDR3 is TGCAGTGCTAGCGCTCCGACGGGACAGTATAAGTACGAGCAGTACTTC. The chain joins TRBV20-1 to TRBJ2-7, with TRBD1 identical over 7 bases. Per the germline V gene, CDR1 is DFQATT and CDR2 is SNEGSKA (reference sequence). V shed 3 bases and J 4 bases; nucleotides not matched to a gene: 15. This CDR3 has 16 residues.

V gene TRBV28 combines with J gene TRBJ2-1; D is possibly TRBD1 (5 bases). The CDR3 sequence is 17 residues long. V dropped 2 bases and J dropped 4 bases, with 18 bases sitting between them. The germline V gene has CDR1 MDHEN and CDR2 SYDVKM. The CDR3 DNA reads as TGTGCCAGCAGTTTAGGGGCACGGCATCTGGGTTACAATGAGCAGTTCTTC. Translation gives CASSLGARHLGYNEQFF. The complete variable domain, with remaining parts taken from reference TRBV28 and TRBJ2-1, reads DVKVTQSSRYLVKRTGEKVFLECVQDMDHENMFWYRQDPGLGLRLIYFSYDVKMKEKGDIPEGYSVSREKKERFSLILESASTNQTSMYLCASSLGARHLGYNEQFFGPGTRLTVL.

This clonotype came up once. J is TRBJ1-1 and V is TRBV11-2, with D perhaps TRBD1 (6 bases). Germline CDR1 is SGHAT and CDR2 is FQNNGV. The CDR3 covers 15 residues. The ends were cut back, 4 bases at V and 2 bases at J, with 14 bases in the middle. The CDR3 DNA sequence: TGTGCCAGCAGCTCTACAGGGAAGGACAACACTGAAGCTTTCTTT. It specifies CASSSTGKDNTEAFF.

This clonotype was counted only a few times. The chain uses TRBV11-2 and TRBJ1-1, with D tentatively TRBD1 (5 bases). The CDR3 is 17 amino acids. V lost 5 bases to trimming and J lost 1 base, with 20 bases between them. Germline lookup yields CDR1 SGHAT and CDR2 FQNNGV. The CDR3 DNA sequence: TGTGCCAGCAGCCCCCTGTCGTGGGGCAGGGAGAACACTGAAGCTTTCTTT. This sequence encodes CASSPLSWGRENTEAFF.

CDR3 amino acids: CASSLTGTRRAGDSEQFF. CDR3 nucleotide sequence: TGTGCCAGCAGCCTGACTGGGACCAGACGAGCGGGAGACAGTGAGCAGTTCTTC. The genes are TRBV11-2 and TRBJ2-1; TRBD2 matches 8 bases. This CDR3 contains 18 residues. Losses at the gene ends were 5 bases for V and 9 bases for J; bases not matched to a gene: 21. Germline V gene lookup returns CDR1 SGHAT and CDR2 FQNNGV.

The genes are TRBV12-3 or TRBV12-4 and TRBJ1-5; 8 bases match TRBD1. The V and J ends lost 5 bases and 5 bases, in that order; junction bases with no gene match: 5. There are 14 residues in the CDR3. DNA of the CDR3: TGTGCCAGCAGTCCTCGGACAGGGTATCAGCCCCAGCATTTT. Its protein is CASSPRTGYQPQHF.

This clonotype was picked up a small number of times. The chain links TRBV5-8 to TRBJ2-1; TRBD2 aligns across 13 bases. Germline V CDR1 and CDR2: SGHTS, YDEGEE. The CDR3 is made up of 13 amino acids. V was clipped by 4 bases and J by 13 bases; unmatched bases: 5. In DNA, the CDR3 is TGTGCCAGCAGCACCGGACTAGCGGGAGCTCAGTTCTTC. Protein product: CASSTGLAGAQFF.

The gene calls are TRBV12-3 or TRBV12-4 and TRBJ1-5; a possible D gene is TRBD1 (5 bases). The CDR3 sequence is 15 residues long. The V end was cut by 2 bases, the J end by 4 bases, with 12 bases between. CDR3: CASSLPSGLNQPQHF. The CDR3 bases are TGTGCCAGCAGTTTACCCTCGGGACTGAATCAGCCCCAGCATTTT.

The rearrangement links TRBV11-2 to TRBJ1-1, with D perhaps matching TRBD1 (5 bases). CDR3 length: 14 amino acids. Trimming cost V 1 base and J 7 bases, with 13 bases left between them. Germline loops: CDR1 SGHAT, CDR2 FQNNGV. CDR3 coding DNA: TGTGCCAGCAGCTTAGGGGCAGGGTGGAATGAAGCTTTCTTT. It encodes CASSLGAGWNEAFF.

This chain connects TRBV6-5 to TRBJ1-4; 7 bases map to TRBD1. V was clipped by 11 bases and J by 7 bases; unmatched bases: 7. The CDR3 covers 12 residues. Per the germline V gene, CDR1 is MNHEY and CDR2 is SVGAGI. Here the CDR3 reads CAARGASEKLFF. The CDR3 region has the DNA TGTGCCGCCAGGGGGGCCAGTGAAAAACTGTTTTTT.

This clonotype has only a few counts. The J gene is TRBJ2-1, the V gene TRBV4-1; 14 nucleotides agree with TRBD2. The CDR3 consists of 18 residues. Losses at the gene ends were 0 bases for V and 1 base for J; bases not matched to a gene: 2. Per germline, CDR1 MGHRA and CDR2 YSYEKL. The DNA of the CDR3 is TGCGCCAGCAGCCAAGAGACTAGCGGGAGGGGTTCCTACAATGAGCAGTTCTTC. Amino acid sequence: CASSQETSGRGSYNEQFF.

V is TRBV29-1 and J is TRBJ2-7; 10 bases are a match to TRBD2. CDR1 and CDR2 from the germline V gene are SQVTM and ANQGSEA. Trimming at V came to 3 bases and at J to 5 bases, leaving 10 bases not matched to a gene. CDR3 length: 15 amino acids. DNA of the CDR3: TGCAGCGTTGATTCGCCTAGCGGGAGAGCCCACGAGCAGTACTTC. Translation gives CSVDSPSGRAHEQYF.

The chain combines TRBV5-1 with TRBJ2-5; 7 nucleotides match TRBD1. V lost 1 base to trimming and J lost 2 bases; unmatched junction nucleotides: 5. Germline-derived CDR1 and CDR2 are SGHRS and YFSETQ. This CDR3 spans 15 amino acids. The CDR3 spells CASSLFGTVQETQYF. Written as DNA, the CDR3 is TGCGCCAGCAGCTTGTTCGGGACAGTGCAAGAGACCCAGTACTTC.

This clonotype has a handful of counts. The V call is TRBV6-6, the J call TRBJ2-5; either TRBD1 or TRBD2 may fit D (6 bases each). Per germline, CDR1 MNHNY and CDR2 SVGAGI (reference sequence). CDR3 length: 18 amino acids. V lost 0 bases, J lost 5 bases, and 22 bases lay in between. CDR3 DNA sequence: TGTGCCAGCAGTTACTCGATCGGAGGAGGGGGGAAAGGGGAGACCCAGTACTTC. It is translated as CASSYSIGGGGKGETQYF.

The chain employs TRBV4-1 and TRBJ2-5; TRBD2 matches at 14 bases. The length of the CDR3 is 21 residues. Germline-derived CDR1 and CDR2 are MGHRA and YSYEKL. V lost 1 base and J lost 1; bases outside the gene matches: 14. CDR3 residues: CASSQVGLAGGSGRSQETQYF. CDR3 nucleotides: TGCGCCAGCAGCCAAGTTGGACTAGCGGGAGGTTCCGGCCGGAGCCAAGAGACCCAGTACTTC.

This clonotype was observed a handful of times. This sequence joins TRBV29-1 and TRBJ2-4; D might be TRBD1 or TRBD2, each matching 5 bases. V lost 4 bases to trimming and J lost 8 bases, with 15 bases between them. This CDR3 region has 13 residues. In germline, CDR1 is SQVTM, CDR2 ANQGSEA. CDR3 residues: CSVGQGGLDIQYF. In DNA form, the CDR3 reads TGCAGCGTTGGGCAGGGTGGACTTGACATTCAGTACTTC.

In its sample, this clonotype was seen many times. V and J are TRBV25-1 and TRBJ2-3; TRBD2 matches at 8 bases. The CDR3 has 16 amino acids. The germline V gene has CDR1 MGHDK and CDR2 SYGVNS. V was clipped by 6 bases and J by 0 bases; unmatched bases: 8. CDR3: CASSSFSSGSTDTQYF. The CDR3 DNA follows: TGTGCCAGCAGCTCCTTCTCTAGCGGGAGCACAGATACGCAGTATTTT.

The CDR3 protein is CASSSADSLKFNEKLFF. The DNA for the CDR3 is TGTGCCAGCAGTTCGGCGGACAGTCTAAAGTTCAATGAAAAACTGTTTTTT. The gene calls are TRBV6-5 and TRBJ1-4; maybe TRBD1 (6 bases). There are 17 residues in the CDR3. V lost 4 bases and J 5 bases, leaving 20 bases between the germline ends. CDR1 is MNHEY, CDR2 SVGAGI, per germline.